These 25 T cell receptor beta chains came from one sample sequenced in a study of shared clonotypes between healthy human individuals. Here immunoSEQ multiplex PCR was the method, and the copy in TCRdb shows in-frame clones only, minus some. The sample has 2 million to 2.5 million clones, approximately 93% seen once. The sequencing input was naive CD4+ T cells from PBMCs. Subset specified: CD45RA+ positively selected. These TCRs come from a man between 18 and 35 years old in good health. Some clones in this sample may be carry-over from other donors' samples.

The rearrangement uses TRBV5-6 and TRBJ2-7; the D call may be TRBD1 or TRBD2 (6 bases each). Germline V gene lookup returns CDR1 SGHDT and CDR2 YYEEEE. Between the trimmed V and J ends, which lost 1 base and 5 bases, there was a span of 13 bases. This CDR3 contains 14 residues. Here the CDR3 reads CASSLYSGANEQYF. DNA for the CDR3: TGTGCCAGCAGCTTGTACTCGGGGGCGAACGAGCAGTACTTC.

The rearrangement joins TRBV7-9 to TRBJ2-1; D gene ambiguous. The V gene's germline CDR1 is SEHNR and CDR2 FQNEAQ (reference sequence). The ends were cut back, 5 bases at V and 9 bases at J, with 14 bases in the middle. The CDR3 is 13 residues long. CDR3: CASSVRIVGEQFF. The CDR3 DNA reads TGTGCCAGCAGCGTAAGGATCGTGGGTGAGCAGTTCTTC.

This chain uses TRBV5-1 with TRBJ2-7; D is ambiguous. Germline V gene lookup returns CDR1 SGHRS and CDR2 YFSETQ. The V gene lost 0 bases and the J gene lost 6 bases, with 13 bases spanning the gap. The CDR3 has 14 residues. CDR3 sequence reads: CASSLGLGSGEQYF. Here the CDR3 DNA reads TGCGCCAGCAGCTTGGGTTTAGGGTCTGGCGAGCAGTACTTC.

This sequence joins TRBV5-4 and TRBJ2-1, with D unclear. CDR1 is SGHNT and CDR2 is YYREEE in the germline V gene (reference sequence). CDR3 length: 12 amino acids. V lost 4 bases and J 7 bases, leaving 9 bases between the germline ends. CDR3 amino acids: CASSLSLNEQFF. The CDR3 nucleotides are TGTGCCAGCAGCCTCTCCTTAAATGAGCAGTTCTTC.

The chain employs TRBV11-3 and TRBJ2-7; TRBD2 might be the D (7 bases). Between the trimmed V and J ends, which lost 5 bases and 7 bases, there was a span of 21 bases. This CDR3 contains 15 residues. Germline V gene lookup returns CDR1 SGHNT and CDR2 YENEEA. CDR3: CASSLRAGALWEQYF. The DNA of the CDR3 is TGTGCCAGCAGCCTACGGGCGGGGGCCCTCTGGGAGCAGTACTTC.

The chain couples TRBV6-5 to TRBJ2-3; unclear D gene. Germline CDR1 is MNHEY and CDR2 is SVGAGI. V lost 6 bases and J lost 7, with 14 bases in between. The CDR3 length is 13 residues. CDR3 DNA: TGTGCCAGCAGAATGGATTTTGAATATACGCAGTATTTT. Protein product: CASRMDFEYTQYF.

The J gene is TRBJ2-7, the V gene TRBV28; a weak D match, TRBD1 (6 bases). Trimming shortened V by 5 bases and J by 1 base, and 15 bases separated the two germline ends. The germline CDR1 and CDR2 sequences are MDHEN and SYDVKM. The CDR3 is 15 residues long. The CDR3 loop is CASSQGSRSSYEQYF. The CDR3 DNA reads as TGTGCCAGCAGTCAGGGGTCCCGTTCTTCCTACGAGCAGTACTTC.

The chain has TRBV27 and TRBJ1-5; no clear D. V dropped 1 base and J dropped 6 bases, with 13 bases sitting between them. The CDR3 is made up of 15 amino acids. CDR1 is MNHEY, CDR2 SMNVEV, per germline (reference sequence). The CDR3 nucleotides read TGTGCCAGCAGTTTATATTTCGCAGTCTCTCAGCCCCAGCATTTT. This codes for CASSLYFAVSQPQHF.

The V and J genes are TRBV5-1 and TRBJ2-2; tentative D call: TRBD1 (6 bases). The CDR3 is 15 residues long. With 5 bases removed from V and 1 base from J, the gap between germline ends came to 12 bases. Germline V gene sequence: CDR1 SGHRS, CDR2 YFSETQ. The CDR3 sequence: CASRTGQLNTGELFF. The CDR3 coding sequence is TGCGCCAGCAGGACTGGACAGTTGAACACCGGGGAGCTGTTTTTT.

This chain joins TRBV6-6 and TRBJ2-1; D unclear. This CDR3 comprises 14 residues. V was shortened by 6 bases and J by 10 bases, with 19 bases between the two germline ends. CDR1 is MNHNY, CDR2 SVGAGI, per germline (reference sequence). In nucleotides, the CDR3 is TGTGCCAGCAGCATGGCCCTTCGGGCCCCCGAGCAGTTCTTC. It translates to CASSMALRAPEQFF.

The chain links TRBV18 to TRBJ2-1; 7 bases map to TRBD1. J was trimmed by 0 bases and V by 5 bases; bases with no gene match: 4. CDR1 and CDR2 from the germline V gene are KGHSH and LQKENI. The CDR3 is 15 amino acids. CDR3 in amino acids: CASSVDRSSYNEQFF. As DNA, the CDR3 is TGTGCCAGCTCAGTGGACAGGAGCTCCTACAATGAGCAGTTCTTC.

This clone has just a few counts. The chain combines TRBV7-9 with TRBJ2-4; D ambiguous. The V end lost 3 bases, the J end lost 9 bases, and 6 bases lay between the germline ends. Germline CDR1 is SEHNR and CDR2 is FQNEAQ (reference sequence). CDR3 length: 11 amino acids. The CDR3 DNA follows: TGTGCCAGCAGCTTGTCCGGCATTCAGTACTTC. It is translated as CASSLSGIQYF.

The V and J genes are TRBV28 and TRBJ1-3, with D tentatively TRBD1 (5 bases). V lost 1 base and J 0 bases, leaving 10 bases between the germline ends. The germline V gene has CDR1 MDHEN and CDR2 SYDVKM. This CDR3 has 16 amino acids. The CDR3 loop reads CASSLSGAISGNTIYF. The CDR3 DNA reads TGTGCCAGCAGTTTATCTGGGGCGATCTCTGGAAACACCATATATTTT.

Concerning this clone itself: This sample also contains other DNA sequences that code for the same CDR3. The rearrangement links TRBV28 to TRBJ2-7; TRBD2 aligns across 9 bases. Germline CDR1 MDHEN, CDR2 SYDVKM. V lost 4 bases and J lost 2; bases outside the gene matches: 9. CDR3 size: 16 residues. The CDR3 spells CASSSGSSGTTYEQYF. As DNA, the CDR3 is TGTGCCAGCAGTTCCGGTTCTAGCGGGACCACCTACGAGCAGTACTTC. Supplemented by reference TRBV28 and TRBJ2-7, the full variable domain reads DVKVTQSSRYLVKRTGEKVFLECVQDMDHENMFWYRQDPGLGLRLIYFSYDVKMKEKGDIPEGYSVSREKKERFSLILESASTNQTSMYLCASSSGSSGTTYEQYFGPGTRLTVT.

The chain links TRBV5-1 to TRBJ2-1; D not resolved. Trimming removed 2 bases at V and 5 bases at J, with 14 bases between. Per the germline V gene, CDR1 is SGHRS and CDR2 is YFSETQ. The CDR3 is made up of 15 amino acids. CDR3 DNA sequence: TGCGCCAGCAGCTTTGGGATTGTTTTGGACAATGAGCAGTTCTTC. Protein sequence: CASSFGIVLDNEQFF.

The rearrangement joins TRBV7-9 to TRBJ2-3; D remains unclear. The germline V gene encodes CDR1 SEHNR and CDR2 FQNEAQ (reference sequence). The germline V and J ends were trimmed by 5 bases and 4 bases, with 7 bases remaining between them. The CDR3 length is 12 residues. The CDR3 bases are TGTGCCAGCAGCCATAGCCCAGATACGCAGTATTTT. Amino acids: CASSHSPDTQYF. Using reference TRBV7-9 and TRBJ2-3 for the parts outside the CDR3, the full variable domain is DTGVSQNPRHKITKRGQNVTFRCDPISEHNRLYWYRQTLGQGPEFLTYFQNEAQLEKSRLLSDRFSAERPKGSFSTLEIQRTEQGDSAMYLCASSHSPDTQYFGPGTRLTVL.

The CDR3 region has the DNA TGTGCCAGCACCGTCCTATTACAGGGAGGCGGGGCCAACGTCCTGACTTTC. The encoded protein is CASTVLLQGGGANVLTF. The rearrangement joins TRBV7-8 to TRBJ2-6; possibly TRBD1 or TRBD2 for D (6 bases each). The CDR3 length is 17 residues. Trimming stripped 7 bases from V and 4 bases from J, with 20 bases between. CDR1 is SGHVS and CDR2 is FQNEAQ in the germline V gene. The full variable domain, completed using reference TRBV7-8 and TRBJ2-6, is GAGVSQSPRYKVAKRGQDVALRCDPISGHVSLFWYQQALGQGPEFLTYFQNEAQLDKSGLPSDRFFAERPEGSVSTLKIQRTQQEDSAVYLCASTVLLQGGGANVLTFGAGSRLTVL.

This chain links TRBV5-8 with TRBJ2-3, with 8 bases aligning to TRBD2. The CDR3 extends over 16 amino acids. The ends lost 4 bases at V and 0 bases at J; junction bases unmatched: 7. Germline CDR1 reads SGHTS; CDR2 reads YDEGEE. The CDR3 sequence is CASSQLLAASTDTQYF. Here the CDR3 DNA reads TGTGCCAGCAGCCAGTTACTAGCGGCGAGCACAGATACGCAGTATTTT.

The CDR3 DNA reads as TGTGCCAGCAGCTTAGGGTCGGCGGGAGGCACAGATACGCAGTATTTT. Translated: CASSLGSAGGTDTQYF. This chain links TRBV7-8 with TRBJ2-3; 7 bases agree with TRBD2. The CDR3 is made up of 16 amino acids. V trimming: 1 base; J trimming: 1 base; junction bases outside the gene matches: 5. Germline loops: CDR1 SGHVS, CDR2 FQNEAQ. Supplemented by reference TRBV7-8 and TRBJ2-3, the full variable domain reads GAGVSQSPRYKVAKRGQDVALRCDPISGHVSLFWYQQALGQGPEFLTYFQNEAQLDKSGLPSDRFFAERPEGSVSTLKIQRTQQEDSAVYLCASSLGSAGGTDTQYFGPGTRLTVL.

This rearrangement joins TRBV5-4 to TRBJ1-5; D not certain. V was cut by 0 bases and J by 3 bases, with 4 bases left in between. Germline CDR1 and CDR2: SGHNT and YYREEE (reference sequence). The CDR3 spans 13 residues. The CDR3, as DNA: TGTGCCAGCAGCTTGGACCTCAATCAGCCCCAGCATTTT. Its translation: CASSLDLNQPQHF.

The gene calls are TRBV7-3 and TRBJ2-1; 10 positions match TRBD2. Trimming at V came to 5 bases and at J to 7 bases, leaving 11 bases not matched to a gene. The germline gives CDR1 SGHTA, CDR2 FQGTGA. The length of the CDR3 is 16 residues. The CDR3 DNA is TGTGCCAGCAGCCGTCAAAGCGGGAGGGTTCGGAATGAGCAGTTCTTC. Translating gives CASSRQSGRVRNEQFF.

This sequence joins TRBV5-4 and TRBJ2-2, with 7 positions matching TRBD2. Germline values: CDR1 SGHNT, CDR2 YYREEE (reference sequence). V shed 6 bases and J 1 base; nucleotides not matched to a gene: 9. The CDR3 extends over 16 amino acids. The CDR3 DNA is TGTGCCAGCACCCCGGGGAGGGTTGGGAACACCGGGGAGCTGTTTTTT. This sequence encodes CASTPGRVGNTGELFF.

J is TRBJ2-5 and V is TRBV10-3; TRBD1 matches at 10 bases. The V segment lost 7 bases and the J segment 5 bases; nucleotides outside the gene matches: 7. The CDR3 length is 14 residues. Germline V gene data show CDR1 as ENHRY and CDR2 as SYGVKD. Written as DNA, the CDR3 is TGTGCCATCACACCGGGACAGGGGAATGAGACCCAGTACTTC. It encodes CAITPGQGNETQYF.

The gene calls are TRBV5-1 and TRBJ2-1, with D unclear. The CDR3 runs 14 residues. The ends were cut back, 0 bases at V and 2 bases at J, with 6 bases in the middle. CDR1 and CDR2 from the germline V gene are SGHRS and YFSETQ. The chain's CDR3 is CASSLAFAYNEQFF. The CDR3, as DNA: TGCGCCAGCAGCTTGGCCTTTGCCTACAATGAGCAGTTCTTC.

The chain uses TRBV7-2 and TRBJ2-4, with no clear D. The CDR3 totals 14 residues. The V gene lost 0 bases and the J gene lost 4 bases, with 7 bases spanning the gap. CDR1 SGHTA and CDR2 FQGNSA come from the germline V gene. As DNA, the CDR3 is TGTGCCAGCAGCTTAGCCCCCGCGAAAAACATTCAGTACTTC. As protein: CASSLAPAKNIQYF.